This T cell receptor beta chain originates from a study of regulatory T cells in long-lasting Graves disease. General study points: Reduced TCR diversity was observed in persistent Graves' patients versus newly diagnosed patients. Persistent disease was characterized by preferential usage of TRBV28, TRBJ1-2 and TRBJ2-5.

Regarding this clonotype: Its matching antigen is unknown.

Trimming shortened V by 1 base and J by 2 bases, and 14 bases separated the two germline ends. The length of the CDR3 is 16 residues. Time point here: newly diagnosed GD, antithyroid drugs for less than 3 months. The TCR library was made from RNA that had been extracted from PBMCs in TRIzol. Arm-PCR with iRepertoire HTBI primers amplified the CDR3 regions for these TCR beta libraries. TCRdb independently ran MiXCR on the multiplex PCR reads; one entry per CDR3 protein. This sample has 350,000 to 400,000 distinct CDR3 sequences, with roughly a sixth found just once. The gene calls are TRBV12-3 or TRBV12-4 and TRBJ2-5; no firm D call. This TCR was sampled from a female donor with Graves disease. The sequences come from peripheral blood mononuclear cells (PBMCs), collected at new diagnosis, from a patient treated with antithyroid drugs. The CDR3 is CASSLGTVQLQETQYF. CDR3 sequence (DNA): TGTGCCAGCAGTTTAGGTACAGTACAGCTTCAAGAGACCCAGTACTTC.